Only a few counts were recorded for the clone carrying this TCR beta chain. Sequence at one end of the junction differs from germline and may be a read error. The entry originates in a study of T-cell reconstitution after alpha-beta-depleted transplantation in children. Germline V gene lookup returns CDR1 SSHAT and CDR2 FNYEAQ (reference sequence). CDR3 size: 15 residues. TCRbeta library construction was performed incorporating unique molecular identifiers. TCRdb used MiXCR to reprocess the PCR reads, holding one entry per CDR3 protein. The table records approximately 390,000 distinct CDR3 sequences, about a tenth of them present only once.

The sample in question was PBMCs from the stem cell graft donor, obtained from the stem cell graft. The chain is built from TRBV7-7 and TRBJ2-1; no clear D. The sequence was collected from a human donor who donated a stem cell graft to a child with acute myeloid leukemia. CDR3 sequence: CASSFFENKALTGFF. Here the CDR3 DNA reads TGTGCTAGCAGCTTCTTTGAGAACAAGGCGTTAACTGGGTTCTTC. The full variable domain, in which reference TRBV7-7 and TRBJ2-1 provide the parts outside the CDR3, is GAGVSQSPRYKVTKRGQDVTLRCDPISSHATLYWYQQALGQGPEFLTYFNYEAQPDKSGLPSDRFSAERPEGSISTLTIQRTEQRDSAMYRCASSFFENKALTGFFGPGTRLTVL.